This section outlines one TCR beta chain sequence together with its context. Its antigen is not yet known. Within one base of it there is no much larger clone, and no base qualities were kept. Another Seattle source contributed samples from volunteer blood donors who had recovered from COVID-19. The collaborating institutions used their own protocols to collect whole blood in K2EDTA tubes. For TCRbeta analysis, collaborators shipped samples as frozen whole blood, isolated PBMCs, or DNA extracted from either of those sample types. Inclusive of the bounding cysteine and phenylalanine, the CDR3 is 15 residues long. The read is trimmed to its CDR3 DNA, 45 bases read in frame from base 1. V lost 2 bases and J lost 4 bases, and the count of bases not matched to a germline gene is 3. CDR1 and CDR2 are drawn from the germline V gene (reference sequence): LGHDT, YNNKEL. This sample was included in a study of blood T cell repertoires in COVID-19 (dated by TCRdb to 2019 to 2021). About the full investigation: Samples from collaborators originated in the United States, Italy and Spain and spanned both the acute and convalescent phases of COVID-19. Where HLA class I and class II types were available, the types were taken from metadata supplied by the sample provider, not from assay-based typing. Samples were obtained from the ongoing ImmuneRACE study (first 160 participants) and from 1,254 subjects provided by 6 global collaborators. Nearly every sample came with metadata listing a de-identified subject ID, COVID-19 status, age in years and sex. The repertoires were released in a freely available public database intended as a resource for research on the immune response to SARS-CoV-2. Subjects who had been exposed to COVID-19, were actively infected with it, or had recovered from it provided the deeply sampled blood TCRbeta repertoires that made up the dataset. The prospective study material was composed of cDNA or gDNA derived from T cells, B-cell-depleted T cells, or PBMCs. General study outcomes and caveats: The amount of clinical and demographic metadata varied by source and participant and was provided uncurated.

The immunoSEQ Assay, a bias-controlled multiplex PCR, was used to amplify TCRbeta CDR3 regions from genomic DNA. For the original study's pipeline: Within the assay, amplification of reference gene primers was used to estimate how many nucleated cells each sample contained. To quantify the absolute abundance of each unique TCRbeta CDR3 rearrangement, sequence reads were collapsed and filtered. Productive Simpson clonality was computed per sample as the square root of Simpson's diversity index over productive rearrangements. This is the immuneACCESS table as TCRdb keeps it, with only in-frame sequences that have V and J called. A part of the clones is gone; compared with another copy, unresolved V genes explain less than half, and the rest is unexplained. Clone size and V and J calls were adopted from that table, with D and trimming inferred from the DNA. Present in this sample are 200,000 to 300,000 clones, about 85% of which were seen just once. The top ten constitute more than 1.5% of the sample.

The source is a young man who had recovered from COVID-19. Material: peripheral blood. The V gene is TRBV3-1 (or the pseudogene TRBV3-2) and the J gene is TRBJ2-3, with TRBD2 identical over 10 junction bases. CDR3 loop: CASSQLAGAADTQYF. The sequenced DNA is TGTGCCAGCAGCCAACTAGCGGGGGCGGCAGATACGCAGTATTTT.